One sample yielded the 32 T cell receptor beta chains listed below, sequenced in a study of blood T cell repertoires in COVID-19. Libraries were prepared by immunoSEQ multiplex PCR; TCRdb keeps only in-frame clonotypes and omits some of them. The table records 50,000 to 70,000 clones, 60% to 85% of them present only once. Sequenced material: peripheral blood. The receptors shown here come from a man over 45 with active or convalescent COVID-19.

Here the CDR3 DNA reads TGTGCCAGCGGCGCCGGAAGGGGCAAGGACTATGGCTACACCTTC. Translated: CASGAGRGKDYGYTF. The chain joins TRBV5-4 to TRBJ1-2, with a tentative D call TRBD1 (5 bases). V was pared by 7 bases and J by 3 bases, with 19 bases between. CDR1 is SGHNT, CDR2 YYREEE, per germline (reference sequence). This CDR3 spans 15 amino acids. Full variable domain (rest looked up from reference TRBV5-4 and TRBJ1-2): ETGVTQSPTHLIKTRGQQVTLRCSSQSGHNTVSWYQQALGQGPQFIFQYYREEENGRGNFPPRFSGLQFPNYSSELNVNALELDDSALYLCASGAGRGKDYGYTFGSGTRLTVV.

The chain is built from TRBV5-6 and TRBJ1-2; D uncertain. Trimming removed 4 bases from V and 2 bases from J, with 6 bases in between. The CDR3 extends over 12 amino acids. CDR1 and CDR2 from the germline V gene are SGHDT and YYEEEE. CDR3 in amino acids: CASSLTNYGYTF. The CDR3 nucleotides are TGTGCCAGCAGCCTGACAAACTATGGCTACACCTTC.

The chain links TRBV11-2 to TRBJ2-7, with 8 bases identical to TRBD1. Germline lookup yields CDR1 SGHAT and CDR2 FQNNGV. This CDR3 spans 14 amino acids. The V and J ends lost 3 bases and 2 bases, in that order; junction bases with no gene match: 3. CDR3 sequence reads: CASSFDRGPYEQYF. CDR3 nucleotides: TGTGCCAGCAGCTTTGACAGGGGCCCCTACGAGCAGTACTTC.

The chain recombines TRBV27 with TRBJ1-1; no clear D gene. The ends were cut back, 5 bases at V and 1 base at J, with 11 bases in the middle. Germline CDR1 is MNHEY and CDR2 is SMNVEV (reference sequence). The CDR3 length is 14 residues. The CDR3 sequence: CASSPRPGNTEAFF. The CDR3 coding sequence is TGTGCCAGCAGTCCGCGCCCGGGGAACACTGAAGCTTTCTTT.

The chain has TRBV5-1 and TRBJ1-2, with 10 positions matching TRBD1. The CDR3 sequence is 15 residues long. The trim removed 6 bases at V and 7 bases at J, leaving 12 bases unmatched. Germline V lookup: CDR1 SGHRS, CDR2 YFSETQ. The chain's CDR3 is CASIDPRGQGGGYTF. The CDR3 DNA is TGCGCCAGCATCGACCCCCGTGGACAGGGGGGTGGCTACACCTTC.

This sequence joins TRBV5-6 and TRBJ2-5; D gene unclear. CDR3 length: 12 residues. Germline CDR1 reads SGHDT; CDR2 reads YYEEEE. With 1 base removed from V and 4 bases from J, the gap between germline ends came to 5 bases. The CDR3 region is CASSLYGETQYF. In DNA, the CDR3 is TGTGCCAGCAGCTTGTACGGAGAGACCCAGTACTTC.

The gene calls are TRBV5-8 and TRBJ1-3; D remains unclear. The CDR3 loop spans 14 amino acids. Looked up from germline, CDR1 is SGHTS and CDR2 is YDEGEE. V was trimmed by 0 bases and J by 1 base, leaving 5 bases between them. The CDR3 spells CASSLGTSGNTIYF. The DNA for the CDR3 is TGTGCCAGCAGCTTGGGGACTTCTGGAAACACCATATATTTT. The whole variable domain, filled in from reference TRBV5-8 and TRBJ1-3, reads EAGVTQSPTHLIKTRGQQATLRCSPISGHTSVYWYQQALGLGLQFLLWYDEGEERNRGNFPPRFSGRQFPNYSSELNVNALELEDSALYLCASSLGTSGNTIYFGEGSWLTVV.

The J gene is TRBJ2-1, the V gene TRBV18, with D perhaps matching TRBD2 (5 bases). Germline V CDR1 and CDR2: KGHSH, LQKENI. CDR3 size: 18 residues. Deletions cut 0 bases from V and 4 bases from J, with 19 bases between. CDR3 in amino acids: CASSPPAEGQRIYNEQFF. For the CDR3, the DNA is TGTGCCAGCTCACCACCTGCCGAAGGTCAGCGGATTTACAATGAGCAGTTCTTC.

The chain couples TRBV19 to TRBJ2-2; possible D gene TRBD2, 6 bases. CDR3 length: 17 residues. V lost 2 bases and J 3 bases, leaving 16 bases between the germline ends. Germline CDR1 reads LNHDA; CDR2 reads SQIVND (reference sequence). The DNA of the CDR3 is TGTGCCAGTAGTATAAAGCCTCCGGGACTCGACACCGGGGAGCTGTTTTTT. It yields the protein CASSIKPPGLDTGELFF.

The chain is built from TRBV11-3 and TRBJ2-3; TRBD2 is a possible D gene (5 bases). The CDR3 sequence is 15 residues long. CDR1 SGHNT and CDR2 YENEEA come from the germline V gene. V was shortened by 2 bases and J by 4 bases, with 13 bases between the two germline ends. CDR3 loop: CASSLFRGSADTQYF. DNA for the CDR3: TGTGCCAGCAGCTTATTCCGGGGTTCTGCAGATACGCAGTATTTT.

The table lists this clone with a count of one. V gene TRBV19 combines with J gene TRBJ2-1, with 8 bases lining up with TRBD1. V gave up 3 bases and J gave up 5 bases; unmatched junction bases: 15. This CDR3 contains 18 residues. CDR1 is LNHDA, CDR2 SQIVND, per germline (reference sequence). The CDR3 DNA sequence: TGTGCCAGTAGTATGACAGGGCTCACTAGCAGGGGGCACAATGAGCAGTTCTTC. Its translation is CASSMTGLTSRGHNEQFF. The whole variable domain, filled in from reference TRBV19 and TRBJ2-1, reads DGGITQSPKYLFRKEGQNVTLSCEQNLNHDAMYWYRQDPGQGLRLIYYSQIVNDFQKGDIAEGYSVSREKKESFPLTVTSAQKNPTAFYLCASSMTGLTSRGHNEQFFGPGTRLTVL.

This chain uses TRBV7-9 with TRBJ2-5, with 11 bases aligning to TRBD1. CDR1 and CDR2 from the germline V gene are SEHNR and FQNEAQ (reference sequence). The CDR3 extends over 17 amino acids. Trimming at V came to 5 bases and at J to 5 bases, leaving 13 bases not matched to a gene. The CDR3 bases are TGTGCCAGCAGCCCCTTGGACGGACAGGGGGCGCGGGAGACCCAGTACTTC. As protein: CASSPLDGQGARETQYF.

The chain recombines TRBV5-1 with TRBJ2-7; 12 positions match TRBD2. Germline assignment: CDR1 SGHRS and CDR2 YFSETQ. The CDR3 has 15 residues. With V trimmed by 1 base and J by 7 bases, 6 bases remained unmatched. CDR3 sequence reads: CASSLSSGRVGEQYF. The CDR3 coding sequence is TGCGCCAGCAGCTTGTCTAGCGGGAGGGTGGGTGAGCAGTACTTC. The full variable domain, with the rest looked up from reference TRBV5-1 and TRBJ2-7, is KAGVTQTPRYLIKTRGQQVTLSCSPISGHRSVSWYQQTPGQGLQFLFEYFSETQRNKGNFPGRFSGRQFSNSRSEMNVSTLELGDSALYLCASSLSSGRVGEQYFGPGTRLTVT.

The gene calls are TRBV19 and TRBJ1-5; 9 bases match TRBD1. The CDR3 spans 15 residues. V was clipped by 8 bases and J by 1 base; unmatched bases: 6. Per germline, CDR1 LNHDA and CDR2 SQIVND (reference sequence). The CDR3 loop reads CASCGQGRSNQPQHF. CDR3 sequence (DNA): TGTGCCAGTTGTGGACAGGGGAGGAGCAATCAGCCCCAGCATTTT. Complete variable domain (other parts from reference TRBV19 and TRBJ1-5): DGGITQSPKYLFRKEGQNVTLSCEQNLNHDAMYWYRQDPGQGLRLIYYSQIVNDFQKGDIAEGYSVSREKKESFPLTVTSAQKNPTAFYLCASCGQGRSNQPQHFGDGTRLSIL.

The chain is built from TRBV7-8 and TRBJ1-4; 8 bases are a match to TRBD1. Trimming at V came to 5 bases and at J to 4 bases, leaving 6 bases not matched to a gene. This CDR3 comprises 15 residues. Per germline, CDR1 SGHVS and CDR2 FQNEAQ. The CDR3 DNA sequence: TGTGCCAGCAGCCTTCGACAGGGGAGTAATGAAAAACTGTTTTTT. It translates to CASSLRQGSNEKLFF.

The chain employs TRBV6-1 and TRBJ1-1; D unclear. CDR1 MNHNS and CDR2 SASEGT come from the germline V gene. V was trimmed by 1 base and J by 3 bases, leaving 3 bases between them. The CDR3 loop spans 12 amino acids. The CDR3 sequence: CASSEVDTEAFF. CDR3 nucleotides: TGTGCCAGCAGTGAAGTCGACACTGAAGCTTTCTTT.

The chain has TRBV15 and TRBJ1-6; D is perhaps TRBD1 (6 bases). Deletions cut 3 bases from V and 5 bases from J, with 11 bases between. The CDR3 is 15 amino acids. Germline loops: CDR1 LNHNV, CDR2 YYDKDF (reference sequence). For the CDR3, the DNA is TGTGCCACCAGCAGTGAGAGGGGGAATAATTCACCCCTCCACTTT. It yields the protein CATSSERGNNSPLHF.

The chain recombines TRBV5-1 with TRBJ1-1; perhaps TRBD1 as D (6 bases). The CDR3 covers 15 residues. Trimming stripped 3 bases from V and 1 base from J, with 13 bases between. Looked up from germline, CDR1 is SGHRS and CDR2 is YFSETQ. The DNA of the CDR3 is TGCGCCAGCAGCTCTACGGTGGGGGCGAACACTGAAGCTTTCTTT. This sequence encodes CASSSTVGANTEAFF.

CDR3 loop: CAISESQGSGYTF. The CDR3 DNA is TGTGCCATCAGTGAGTCGCAGGGGTCTGGCTACACCTTC. The gene calls are TRBV10-3 and TRBJ1-2; D is possibly TRBD1 (6 bases). Trimming left V 0 bases short and J 7 bases short, with 9 bases between. CDR3 length: 13 amino acids. In germline, CDR1 is ENHRY, CDR2 SYGVKD.

The chain carries TRBV12-3 or TRBV12-4 and TRBJ2-3; the D gene is possibly TRBD2 (5 bases). The length of the CDR3 is 13 residues. The V end lost 5 bases, the J end lost 6 bases, and 12 bases lay between the germline ends. As DNA, the CDR3 is TGTGCCAGCAGTGGGGAGACGGTGGATACGCAGTATTTT. It encodes CASSGETVDTQYF.

This clone occurred once. V usage is TRBV5-4 and J usage is TRBJ2-2; D unclear. CDR1 is SGHNT, CDR2 YYREEE, per germline (reference sequence). The CDR3 runs to 13 residues. Trimming left V 2 bases short and J 5 bases short, with 7 bases between. The CDR3 protein is CASSFSATGELFF. The CDR3 DNA reads as TGTGCCAGCAGCTTTTCAGCGACCGGGGAGCTGTTTTTT.

The chain links TRBV10-1 to TRBJ2-1; 7 bases map to TRBD1. This CDR3 spans 19 amino acids. The germline V gene has CDR1 WNHNN and CDR2 SYGVQD (reference sequence). The V gene end was trimmed by 0 bases and the J gene end by 4 bases; junction bases not matched to a gene: 15. The CDR3 DNA follows: TGCGCCAGCAGTGAGTCTAATCCGGGACAGAGGTTAAGTTACAATGAGCAGTTCTTC. Translated: CASSESNPGQRLSYNEQFF.

The table lists this clone with a count of one. CDR3 nucleotide sequence: TGTGCCAGCAGCTCTGGGGCCCAAAACATTCAGTACTTC. Translating gives CASSSGAQNIQYF. The chain links TRBV7-3 to TRBJ2-4, with D possibly matching TRBD1 (5 bases). V was pared by 4 bases and J by 5 bases, with 9 bases between. The germline gives CDR1 SGHTA, CDR2 FQGTGA. This CDR3 has 13 amino acids.

The rearrangement joins TRBV5-1 to TRBJ2-5; D unclear. The germline V gene has CDR1 SGHRS and CDR2 YFSETQ. The germline V and J ends were trimmed by 0 bases and 7 bases, with 10 bases remaining between them. This CDR3 comprises 13 residues. CDR3 bases: TGCGCCAGCAGCTTGGACTGGTCGGGGACCCAGTACTTC. Its protein is CASSLDWSGTQYF.

The V call is TRBV18, the J call TRBJ2-2; 10 bases line up with TRBD1. Germline CDR1 KGHSH, CDR2 LQKENI. The CDR3 totals 15 residues. With 6 bases clipped from V and 3 bases from J, the junction kept 4 bases outside the gene matches. Here the CDR3 DNA reads TGTGCCAGCTCCCGACAGGGGGCTGACACCGGGGAGCTGTTTTTT. It specifies CASSRQGADTGELFF.

J is TRBJ1-1 and V is TRBV6-4, with 7 positions matching TRBD1. J lost 1 base, V lost 6 bases, and 2 bases had no gene match. CDR1 is MRHNA, CDR2 SNTAGT, per germline. This CDR3 is built from 13 residues. The CDR3 region is CASRGQTNTEAFF. In DNA form, the CDR3 reads TGTGCCAGCAGGGGACAGACGAACACTGAAGCTTTCTTT.

J is TRBJ2-5 and V is TRBV15; no clear D gene. The V gene's germline CDR1 is LNHNV and CDR2 YYDKDF (reference sequence). V dropped 0 bases and J dropped 2 bases, with 7 bases sitting between them. This CDR3 region has 14 residues. The CDR3 bases are TGTGCCACCAGCAGAGATTTAGCACAAGAGACCCAGTACTTC. This codes for CATSRDLAQETQYF.

This clone was seen only a few times. V and J are TRBV14 and TRBJ2-7, with D possibly being TRBD2 (6 bases). Germline assignment: CDR1 SGHDN and CDR2 FVKESK. Between the trimmed V and J ends, which lost 1 base and 7 bases, there was a span of 14 bases. The CDR3 extends over 14 amino acids. CDR3 protein: CASSQVGTPMEQYF. Written as DNA, the CDR3 is TGTGCCAGCAGCCAAGTTGGGACTCCGATGGAGCAGTACTTC.

The chain is built from TRBV5-1 and TRBJ1-2; D gene ambiguous. Trimming pared 7 bases from V and 2 bases from J, leaving 12 bases between. This CDR3 spans 13 amino acids. Germline CDR1 is SGHRS and CDR2 is YFSETQ. The CDR3 DNA reads as TGCGCCAGCTCAACCGACAACAACTATGGCTACACCTTC. Translation gives CASSTDNNYGYTF.

The rearrangement joins TRBV9 to TRBJ2-1, with D possibly TRBD1 on 5 matching bases. CDR1 and CDR2 (germline): SGDLS, YYNGEE. This CDR3 comprises 15 residues. The germline V and J ends were trimmed by 1 base and 8 bases, with 16 bases remaining between them. CDR3 in amino acids: CASSVQGAPADEQFF. CDR3 DNA: TGTGCCAGCAGCGTACAAGGGGCCCCTGCGGATGAGCAGTTCTTC. The full variable domain, in which reference TRBV9 and TRBJ2-1 provide the parts outside the CDR3, is DSGVTQTPKHLITATGQRVTLRCSPRSGDLSVYWYQQSLDQGLQFLIQYYNGEERAKGNILERFSAQQFPDLHSELNLSSLELGDSALYFCASSVQGAPADEQFFGPGTRLTVL.

The V gene is TRBV7-9, the J gene TRBJ1-1, with TRBD1 as a possible D gene (5 bases). The CDR3 loop spans 11 amino acids. V lost 11 bases to trimming and J lost 4 bases, with 11 bases between them. The germline V gene has CDR1 SEHNR and CDR2 FQNEAQ (reference sequence). In nucleotides, the CDR3 is TGTGCCGGGGGGTCCGCCACTGAAGCTTTCTTT. Amino acid sequence: CAGGSATEAFF. The complete variable domain, with remaining parts taken from reference TRBV7-9 and TRBJ1-1, reads DTGVSQNPRHKITKRGQNVTFRCDPISEHNRLYWYRQTLGQGPEFLTYFQNEAQLEKSRLLSDRFSAERPKGSFSTLEIQRTEQGDSAMYLCAGGSATEAFFGQGTRLTVV.

The rearrangement uses TRBV15 and TRBJ2-5; 9 nucleotides match TRBD2. Germline V gene lookup returns CDR1 LNHNV and CDR2 YYDKDF (reference sequence). Trimming at V came to 8 bases and at J to 0 bases, leaving 4 bases not matched to a gene. The CDR3 loop spans 14 amino acids. The CDR3: CATGKRGDQETQYF. The CDR3 region has the DNA TGTGCCACCGGGAAGCGGGGGGACCAAGAGACCCAGTACTTC.